This TCR beta chain is drawn from a study of beta chain features in type 1 diabetes. Whole-study results and caveats: Shortening of TCRB CDR3s, moderate but significant, appeared in all four CD4+ subsets of Type 1 diabetes patients.

As to this clone: Its specificity is unknown.

The germline V and J ends were trimmed by 1 base and 7 bases, with 14 bases remaining between them. This CDR3 comprises 14 residues. Germline CDR1 PRHDT, CDR2 FYEKMQ (reference sequence). Reverse transcribing all isolated RNA meant expressed TCRB transcripts were sequenced. Some clones are missing from TCRdb's copy, which holds only in-frame ones; the method was immunoSEQ multiplex PCR. The table shows nearly 700,000 clones, with around an eighth occurring only once. Sorting of CD4+ naive, central memory, regulatory and stem cell-like memory cells was performed via CD45RO/CCR7/CD25/CD127/CD95/CD27. This chain links TRBV13 with TRBJ2-7; D is possibly TRBD1 (6 bases). The origin of this receptor is a man aged 18 to 30 with type 1 diabetes. Source material: naive CD4+ T cells from blood. CDR3 in amino acids: CASSLVRGPPEQYF. The CDR3 DNA reads TGTGCCAGCAGCTTAGTCAGGGGCCCCCCAGAGCAGTACTTC.